What follows are 15 T cell receptor beta chains derived from one specimen sequenced in a study of molecular identifiers for immune sequencing clone quantification. Via MiXCR, TCRdb re-called the PCR reads, giving one row per CDR3 protein. The sample includes about 320,000 distinct CDR3 sequences, about a fifth of them seen just once. The sequencing sample was made of naive CD8+ T cells from blood, with Jurkat cell RNA spiked in. Subset: FACS-sorted CD8+CD4-CCR7+CD45RA+ naive T cells. Receptors originate from a human donor in good health. Some libraries in this study had Jurkat cell RNA spiked in.

The rearrangement links TRBV20-1 to TRBJ1-5; a weak D match, TRBD1 (6 bases). Between the trimmed V and J ends, which lost 5 bases and 0 bases, there was a span of 17 bases. The CDR3 extends over 16 amino acids. The V gene's germline CDR1 is DFQATT and CDR2 SNEGSKA (reference sequence). The CDR3 DNA follows: TGCAGTGCTGAAATGGCAGGGGATAATAGCAATCAGCCCCAGCATTTT. It encodes CSAEMAGDNSNQPQHF.

At least ten counts were recorded for this clonotype. The J gene is TRBJ1-1, the V gene TRBV11-3; D is perhaps TRBD1 (5 bases). CDR1 and CDR2 from the germline V gene are SGHNT and YENEEA. This CDR3 has 14 residues. Between the trimmed V and J ends, which lost 5 bases and 5 bases, there was a span of 15 bases. CDR3 sequence: CASSPGWGETEAFF. The DNA for the CDR3 is TGTGCCAGCAGCCCAGGATGGGGGGAGACTGAAGCTTTCTTT.

Of note for this clonotype: One base away lies a much larger clone, so this may be a sequencing read error. V is TRBV9 and J is TRBJ1-6; D is perhaps TRBD1 (6 bases). CDR1 is SGDLS, CDR2 YYNGEE, per germline. The CDR3 contains 14 residues. For the CDR3, the DNA is TGTGCCAACAGCGTAGCTTGGACAGATGGACCCCTCCACTTT. As protein: CANSVAWTDGPLHF.

The table lists this clonotype with many counts. The chain recombines TRBV5-5 with TRBJ1-4, with unresolved D. V was shortened by 1 base and J by 8 bases, with 9 bases between the two germline ends. The CDR3 runs to 13 residues. Germline V lookup: CDR1 SGHKS, CDR2 YYEKEE (reference sequence). The DNA for the CDR3 is TGTGCCAGCAGCTTGTTTTTGGGGGAAAAACTGTTTTTT. The encoded protein is CASSLFLGEKLFF.

Ten or more counts support this clonotype. The chain links TRBV6-2 or TRBV6-3 to TRBJ1-1; no reliable D call. Trimming removed 4 bases from V and 2 bases from J, with 11 bases in between. This CDR3 has 14 amino acids. CDR1 and CDR2 from the germline V gene are MNHEY and SVGEGT. The CDR3 DNA reads TGTGCCAGCAGTTTTTCGGGGTTCAACACTGAAGCTTTCTTT. Protein: CASSFSGFNTEAFF.

This chain connects TRBV28 to TRBJ2-5, with 7 bases identical to TRBD2. Unmatched junction bases numbered 6, after V lost 3 bases and J lost 2 bases. Germline V gene lookup returns CDR1 MDHEN and CDR2 SYDVKM. CDR3 size: 15 residues. The CDR3, as DNA: TGTGCCAGCAGTTTGTGGGGGGAGGGGCAAGAGACCCAGTACTTC. Residues: CASSLWGEGQETQYF.

This clonotype was counted ten times or more. This chain links TRBV7-2 with TRBJ2-1, with 8 bases fitting TRBD1. The CDR3 covers 16 residues. V lost 1 base and J lost 7; bases outside the gene matches: 9. Germline CDR1 SGHTA, CDR2 FQGNSA. Here the CDR3 reads CASSLVPGGAWNEQFF. The CDR3, as DNA: TGTGCCAGCAGCTTAGTTCCAGGGGGCGCGTGGAATGAGCAGTTCTTC.

This clonotype has ten or more counts. The gene calls are TRBV5-1 and TRBJ2-5; the match to TRBD1 covers 9 bases. The CDR3 is made up of 14 amino acids. Germline trimming cut 0 bases from V and 3 bases from J; bases unmatched to any gene: 0. Germline CDR1 is SGHRS and CDR2 is YFSETQ. This CDR3 reads CASSLGDREETQYF. CDR3 sequence (DNA): TGCGCCAGCAGCTTGGGGGACAGGGAAGAGACCCAGTACTTC.

This clonotype was counted at least ten times. This rearrangement joins TRBV4-1 to TRBJ1-5, with 8 nucleotides matching TRBD1. The CDR3 totals 15 residues. The germline gives CDR1 MGHRA, CDR2 YSYEKL. Trimming took 3 bases from V and 1 from J; bases not matched to a gene: 2. CDR3 amino acids: CASSQDRASNQPQHF. CDR3 nucleotide sequence: TGCGCCAGCAGCCAGGACAGGGCGAGCAATCAGCCCCAGCATTTT.

This rearrangement joins TRBV9 to TRBJ2-3, with D uncertain. Deletions cut 0 bases from V and 0 bases from J, with 14 bases between. The CDR3 covers 17 residues. From germline, CDR1 is SGDLS and CDR2 YYNGEE. The CDR3 protein is CASSVESGYASTDTQYF. CDR3 DNA: TGTGCCAGCAGCGTAGAATCAGGCTATGCTAGCACAGATACGCAGTATTTT.

This clonotype was counted at least ten times. J is TRBJ2-7 and V is TRBV4-3, with 7 bases lining up with TRBD2. The CDR3 extends over 16 amino acids. Germline assignment: CDR1 LGHNA and CDR2 YSLEER. The J segment lost 3 bases and the V segment lost 1 base, leaving 9 bases of the junction unmatched. CDR3 bases: TGCGCCAGCAGCCAAGTCGGGTTGTCTAGCGGCTACGAGCAGTACTTC. Translating gives CASSQVGLSSGYEQYF.

This clonotype was recorded many times. The chain combines TRBV7-6 with TRBJ2-3; 8 bases fit TRBD2. With V trimmed by 5 bases and J by 5 bases, 9 bases remained unmatched. Germline loops: CDR1 SGHVS, CDR2 FNYEAQ. There are 15 residues in the CDR3. DNA for the CDR3: TGTGCCAGCAGCCCTCTGCGGGGGGTGGGAGATACGCAGTATTTT. This codes for CASSPLRGVGDTQYF.

This clonotype has just a few counts. The chain carries TRBV10-3 and TRBJ2-1; maybe TRBD2 (6 bases). V lost 6 bases and J lost 3, with 9 bases in between. The germline V gene has CDR1 ENHRY and CDR2 SYGVKD. This CDR3 is 13 amino acids long. CDR3 in DNA: TGTGCCATCAGCCTAGCGAACTACAATGAGCAGTTCTTC. Translating gives CAISLANYNEQFF.

This clonotype was picked up many times. J is TRBJ1-4 and V is TRBV7-9; 8 nucleotides agree with TRBD1. CDR1 and CDR2 from the germline V gene are SEHNR and FQNEAQ (reference sequence). This CDR3 contains 16 residues. The V gene end was trimmed by 5 bases and the J gene end by 5 bases; junction bases not matched to a gene: 10. The CDR3 reads CASSPSRGTGNEKLFF. Written as DNA, the CDR3 is TGTGCCAGCAGCCCCTCCCGTGGGACAGGAAATGAAAAACTGTTTTTT.

Ten or more counts support this clonotype. The chain joins TRBV5-5 to TRBJ2-3; maybe TRBD1 (6 bases). V gave up 4 bases and J gave up 2 bases, with 14 bases separating them. This CDR3 has 15 residues. CDR1 and CDR2 from the germline V gene are SGHKS and YYEKEE (reference sequence). The CDR3 sequence: CASSEDSYFTDTQYF. CDR3 nucleotide sequence: TGTGCCAGCAGCGAGGACAGCTATTTCACAGATACGCAGTATTTT.